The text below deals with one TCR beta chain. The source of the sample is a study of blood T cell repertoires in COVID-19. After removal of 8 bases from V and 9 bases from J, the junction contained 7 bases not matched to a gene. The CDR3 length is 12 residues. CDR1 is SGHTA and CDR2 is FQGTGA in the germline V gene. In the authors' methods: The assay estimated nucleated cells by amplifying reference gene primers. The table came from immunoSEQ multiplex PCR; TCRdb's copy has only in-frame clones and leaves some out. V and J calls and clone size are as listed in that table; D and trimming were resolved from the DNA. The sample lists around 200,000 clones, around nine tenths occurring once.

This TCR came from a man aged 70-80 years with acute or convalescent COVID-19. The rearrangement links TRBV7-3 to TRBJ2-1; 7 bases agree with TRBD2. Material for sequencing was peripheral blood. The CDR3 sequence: CASGEGTGEQFF. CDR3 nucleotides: TGTGCCAGCGGGGAGGGTACAGGTGAGCAGTTCTTC.